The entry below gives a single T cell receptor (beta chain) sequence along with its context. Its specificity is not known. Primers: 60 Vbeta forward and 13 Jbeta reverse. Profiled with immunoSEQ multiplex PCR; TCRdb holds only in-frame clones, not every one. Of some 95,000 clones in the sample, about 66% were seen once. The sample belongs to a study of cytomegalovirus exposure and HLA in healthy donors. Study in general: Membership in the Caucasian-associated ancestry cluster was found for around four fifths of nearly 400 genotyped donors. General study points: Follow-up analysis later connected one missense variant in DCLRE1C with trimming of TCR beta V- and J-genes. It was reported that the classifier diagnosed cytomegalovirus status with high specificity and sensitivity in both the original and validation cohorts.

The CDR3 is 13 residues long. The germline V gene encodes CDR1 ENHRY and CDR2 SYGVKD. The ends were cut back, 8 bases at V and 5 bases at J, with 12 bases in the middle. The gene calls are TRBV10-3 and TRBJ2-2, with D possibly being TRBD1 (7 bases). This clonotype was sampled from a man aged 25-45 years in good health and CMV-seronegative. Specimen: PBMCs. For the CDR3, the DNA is TGTGCCATCGGCTCAGGGGGGACCGGGGAGCTGTTTTTT. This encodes CAIGSGGTGELFF.